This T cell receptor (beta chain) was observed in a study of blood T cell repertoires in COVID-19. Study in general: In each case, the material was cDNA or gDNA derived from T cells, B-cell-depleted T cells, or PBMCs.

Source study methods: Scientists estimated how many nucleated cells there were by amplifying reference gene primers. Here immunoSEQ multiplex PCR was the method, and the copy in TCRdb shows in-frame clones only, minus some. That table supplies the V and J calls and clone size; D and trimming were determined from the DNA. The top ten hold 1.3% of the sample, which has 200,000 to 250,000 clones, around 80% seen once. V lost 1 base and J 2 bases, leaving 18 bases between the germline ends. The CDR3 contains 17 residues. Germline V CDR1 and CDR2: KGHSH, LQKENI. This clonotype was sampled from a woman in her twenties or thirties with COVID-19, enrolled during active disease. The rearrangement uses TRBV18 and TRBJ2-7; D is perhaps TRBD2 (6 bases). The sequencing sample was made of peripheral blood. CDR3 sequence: CASSPQELAASPYEQYF. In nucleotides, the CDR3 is TGTGCCAGCTCACCACAGGAACTAGCCGCTAGTCCCTACGAGCAGTACTTC.